A selection of T cell receptor beta chains follows, all from one sample in a study of blood T cell repertoires in COVID-19. Profiled with immunoSEQ multiplex PCR; TCRdb holds only in-frame clones, not every one. The sample includes a few hundred thousand clones, approximately 80% of them seen just once. Sequencing was carried out using PBMCs or T cells enriched from blood (not recorded which). Receptor source: a woman in her thirties or forties with acute COVID-19. CDR3s include the opening cysteine and the closing phenylalanine or tryptophan. Fields, in order: V gene, clone size, J gene, D gene, CDR3 DNA, CDR3 protein. A D gene is named only where the DNA matches it firmly. Some rows have no size entry. The others give once, few or many, or a class for an expanded clone.

>TRBV7-8|.|TRBJ1-3|TRBD1
TGTGCCAGCAGCCTAACAGGGGGGGAAAACACCATATATTTT
CASSLTGGENTIYF
>TRBV7-8|.|TRBJ1-5|.
TGTGCCAGCAGCTTAGGCGGCAGGACACTCAATCAGCCCCAGCATTTT
CASSLGGRTLNQPQHF
>TRBV6-5|few|TRBJ1-2|TRBD1
TGTGCCAGCTGCTGGACAGGGGCTGCACCTTATGGCTACACCTTC
CASCWTGAAPYGYTF
>TRBV19|.|TRBJ1-2|.
TGTGCCAGTAGATCCTCCGGGAACTATGGCTACACCTTC
CASRSSGNYGYTF
>TRBV5-1|.|TRBJ1-4|.
TGCGCCAGCAGCTTTGAACGGGGTGGAGAAAAACTGTTTTTT
CASSFERGGEKLFF
>TRBV6-5|.|TRBJ2-7|TRBD1
TGTGCCAGCAGAAAGACAGGGAATCCCTACGAGCAGTACTTC
CASRKTGNPYEQYF
>TRBV5-1|.|TRBJ1-3|.
TGCGCCAGCAGCTTGGGGATAGGAGGCTCTGGAAACACCATATATTTT
CASSLGIGGSGNTIYF
>TRBV4-3|.|TRBJ2-5|.
TGCGCCAGCTGCCGGACGGGAACCCAAGAGACCCAGTACTTC
CASCRTGTQETQYF
>TRBV5-1|.|TRBJ1-2|TRBD1
TGCGCCAGCAGCGGCGGGACAGGGATTAGCTATGGCTACACCTTC
CASSGGTGISYGYTF
>TRBV20-1|.|TRBJ2-5|.
TGCAGTGCTAGTGGGGGCAGAGTCCTGAGCCAAGAGACCCAGTACTTC
CSASGGRVLSQETQYF
>TRBV19|.|TRBJ1-2|TRBD1
TGTGCCAGTAGTGTGACAGGGGGCGGTAGGAATGGCTACACCTTC
CASSVTGGGRNGYTF
>TRBV28|few|TRBJ2-7|TRBD1
TGTGCCAGCAGTCCTTCGACAGGGGTAGGCGAGCAGTACTTC
CASSPSTGVGEQYF
>TRBV11-3|.|TRBJ2-1|.
TGTGCCAGCAGCCTCGGGCAGGGGGGCTACAATGAGCAGTTCTTC
CASSLGQGGYNEQFF
>TRBV10-3|.|TRBJ1-5|.
TGTGCCATAACTCAGGCCTTCGGAACGCCCCAGCATTTT
CAITQAFGTPQHF